This TCR beta chain stems from a study of multiple sclerosis patients with progressive multifocal leukoencephalopathy. TCRdb's copy holds only in-frame clones and misses some; the assay was immunoSEQ multiplex PCR. The sample lists fewer than 35,000 clones, approximately 89% occurring once. Study-wide points: The findings' link to JC virus versus immunocompromise remained uncertain.

The length of the CDR3 is 13 residues. V was shortened by 8 bases and J by 6 bases, with 17 bases between the two germline ends. Germline assignment: CDR1 LNHDA and CDR2 SQIVND (reference sequence). Stated time point: before natalizumab initiation. Before the first natalizumab infusion, T0 blood samples were taken. Remarks on this clone: The antigen is unknown.

This clonotype originated in a human donor with multiple sclerosis. V is TRBV19 and J is TRBJ2-7; D assignment may be TRBD1 or TRBD2 (5 bases each). The sequenced sample was PBMCs. The CDR3 here is CASRPMGVSEQYF. The CDR3 DNA is TGTGCCAGTCGCCCCATGGGGGTCTCCGAGCAGTACTTC. The variable domain in full, with the rest retrieved from reference TRBV19 and TRBJ2-7, is DGGITQSPKYLFRKEGQNVTLSCEQNLNHDAMYWYRQDPGQGLRLIYYSQIVNDFQKGDIAEGYSVSREKKESFPLTVTSAQKNPTAFYLCASRPMGVSEQYFGPGTRLTVT.